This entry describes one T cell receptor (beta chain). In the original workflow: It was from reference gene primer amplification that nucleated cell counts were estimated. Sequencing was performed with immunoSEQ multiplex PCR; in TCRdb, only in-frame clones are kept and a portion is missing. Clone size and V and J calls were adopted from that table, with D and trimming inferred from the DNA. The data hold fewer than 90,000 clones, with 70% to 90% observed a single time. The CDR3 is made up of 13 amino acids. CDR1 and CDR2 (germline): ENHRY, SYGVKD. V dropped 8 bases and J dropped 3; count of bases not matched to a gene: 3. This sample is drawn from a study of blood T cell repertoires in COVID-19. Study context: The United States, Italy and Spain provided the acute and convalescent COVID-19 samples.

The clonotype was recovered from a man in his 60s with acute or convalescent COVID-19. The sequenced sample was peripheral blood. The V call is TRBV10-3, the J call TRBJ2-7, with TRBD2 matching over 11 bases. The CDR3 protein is CAISLAGVYEQYF. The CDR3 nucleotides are TGTGCCATCTCACTAGCGGGAGTCTACGAGCAGTACTTC.